The 7 T cell receptor beta chains presented below share a single source sample, sequenced in a study of CD8 T cells in ankylosing spondylitis. TCRdb reprocessed the 5' RACE reads via MiXCR and lists one record per CDR3 protein. The sample contains about 140,000 distinct CDR3 sequences, about 8% of which appear only once. What was sequenced was synovial fluid, either unsorted or a sorted T cell fraction (not recorded which). Receptor source: a male donor with ankylosing spondylitis.

This clonotype was counted between two and nine times. The genes are TRBV6-1 and TRBJ1-2; D gene uncertain. V was cut by 6 bases and J by 9 bases, with 14 bases left in between. There are 12 residues in the CDR3. CDR1 is MNHNS and CDR2 is SASEGT in the germline V gene. CDR3 sequence: CASRQQSERYTF. The DNA for the CDR3 is TGTGCCAGCAGACAACAATCCGAGCGCTACACCTTC.

Written as DNA, the CDR3 is TGTGCCAGCAGCCCCGGGGACAGGCGATATTCACCCCTCCACTTT. Translation gives CASSPGDRRYSPLHF. This chain uses TRBV12-3 or TRBV12-4 with TRBJ1-6; TRBD1 matches 8 bases. The CDR3 covers 15 residues. V shed 6 bases and J 8 bases; nucleotides not matched to a gene: 9.

The gene calls are TRBV12-3 or TRBV12-4 and TRBJ1-2, with TRBD1 identical over 8 bases. The CDR3 is 14 residues long. J gave up 4 bases and V 5 bases, and 6 bases lay outside the gene matches. In nucleotides, the CDR3 is TGTGCCAGCAGTGCCGGGACAGGAGGCTATGGCTACACCTTC. This gives the protein CASSAGTGGYGYTF.

This clonotype showed up just once. The chain couples TRBV24-1 to TRBJ2-1; D is perhaps TRBD1 (6 bases). The CDR3 has 12 residues. Germline CDR1 is KGHDR and CDR2 is SFDVKD. V was cut by 7 bases and J by 15 bases, with 18 bases left in between. The CDR3 reads CATREPGESMFF. The CDR3 coding sequence is TGTGCCACCAGGGAACCAGGGGAGAGCATGTTCTTC.

This clonotype was observed at least ten times. The V call is TRBV20-1, the J call TRBJ2-1, with 11 bases lining up with TRBD2. There are 18 residues in the CDR3. Germline V gives CDR1 DFQATT, CDR2 SNEGSKA (reference sequence). Trimming took 0 bases from V and 5 from J; bases not matched to a gene: 12. The CDR3 nucleotides read TGCAGTGCTAGAGATGCTAGCGGGAGGTTCCAGGTTCACAATGAGCAGTTCTTC. This gives the protein CSARDASGRFQVHNEQFF.

This clonotype has a handful of counts. The J gene is TRBJ1-2, the V gene TRBV30, with a weak D call TRBD1 (5 bases). CDR3 length equals 12 residues. From germline, CDR1 is GTSNPN and CDR2 SVGIG (reference sequence). Trimming shortened V by 5 bases and J by 2 bases, and 9 bases separated the two germline ends. CDR3 residues: CAWDRQNYGYTF. The CDR3 DNA sequence: TGTGCCTGGGACCGACAGAACTATGGCTACACCTTC.

This clonotype was counted at least ten times. The J gene is TRBJ2-2, the V gene TRBV18; D call uncertain. Trimming removed 6 bases at V and 5 bases at J, with 10 bases between. The CDR3 contains 13 residues. Germline V gene lookup returns CDR1 KGHSH and CDR2 LQKENI. CDR3 protein: CASSPRQTGELFF. As DNA, the CDR3 is TGTGCCAGCTCTCCAAGGCAAACCGGGGAGCTGTTTTTT.